One sample yielded the 28 T cell receptor beta chains listed below, sequenced in a study of shared clonotypes between healthy human individuals. TCRdb's table, derived via immunoSEQ multiplex PCR, lists solely in-frame clones and lacks some. Of about 1.1 million clones listed, around 78% are singletons. Sequencing input: memory CD4+ T cells from PBMCs. This sample's subset: CD45RA-negative fraction. The receptors derive from a young man in good health. Some clones in this sample may be carry-over from other donors' samples.

This chain connects TRBV11-2 to TRBJ1-1; no clear D. Trimming left V 7 bases short and J 0 bases short, with 3 bases between. Germline V gene data show CDR1 as SGHAT and CDR2 as FQNNGV. The CDR3 spans 11 residues. The chain's CDR3 is CASNMNTEAFF. The CDR3, as DNA: TGTGCCAGCAACATGAACACTGAAGCTTTCTTT. Together with reference TRBV11-2 and TRBJ1-1, the CDR3 gives the full variable domain: EAGVAQSPRYKIIEKRQSVAFWCNPISGHATLYWYQQILGQGPKLLIQFQNNGVVDDSQLPKDRFSAERLKGVDSTLKIQPAKLEDSAVYLCASNMNTEAFFGQGTRLTVV.

The J gene is TRBJ2-2, the V gene TRBV28, with 13 bases fitting TRBD2. CDR3 size: 16 residues. Trimming removed 7 bases from V and 7 bases from J; junction bases left unmatched: 9. CDR1 is MDHEN, CDR2 SYDVKM, per germline. The CDR3 reads CASKTGLAGFIGELFF. CDR3 sequence (DNA): TGTGCCAGCAAGACGGGACTAGCGGGATTTATCGGGGAGCTGTTTTTT.

The chain joins TRBV5-1 to TRBJ2-2; 7 nucleotides align to TRBD1. The CDR3 totals 14 residues. The V gene's germline CDR1 is SGHRS and CDR2 YFSETQ. Losses at the gene ends were 3 bases for V and 7 bases for J; bases not matched to a gene: 6. The CDR3 region is CASSSGTEGGELFF. In DNA form, the CDR3 reads TGCGCCAGCAGCTCCGGGACAGAAGGCGGGGAGCTGTTTTTT.

The chain is built from TRBV5-1 and TRBJ1-5, with D hard to call. Germline V gene data show CDR1 as SGHRS and CDR2 as YFSETQ. V was clipped by 1 base and J by 7 bases, with 9 bases between them. This CDR3 has 13 amino acids. DNA of the CDR3: TGCGCCAGCAGCTTGTTCCCAGAACAGCCCCAGCATTTT. Translation: CASSLFPEQPQHF.

This chain links TRBV19 with TRBJ1-4; D gene uncertain. The CDR3 spans 13 residues. CDR1 LNHDA and CDR2 SQIVND come from the germline V gene (reference sequence). V shed 6 bases and J shed 8 bases, with 13 bases lying between them. CDR3: CASSPISREKLFF. CDR3 coding DNA: TGTGCCAGTAGCCCAATTTCAAGAGAAAAACTGTTTTTT.

This clone was counted between two and nine times. The same CDR3 can be traced to other DNA sequences in this sample. V gene TRBV30 combines with J gene TRBJ2-5, with a weak D call TRBD2 (6 bases). V gave up 3 bases and J gave up 4 bases, with 6 bases separating them. The CDR3 consists of 11 residues. From germline, CDR1 is GTSNPN and CDR2 SVGIG (reference sequence). Here the CDR3 reads CAWSGGETQYF. The CDR3 nucleotides read TGTGCCTGGAGCGGGGGAGAGACCCAGTACTTC.

This chain connects TRBV4-1 to TRBJ2-1; 9 bases align to TRBD2. CDR3 size: 21 residues. The V gene end was trimmed by 1 base and the J gene end by 2 bases; junction bases not matched to a gene: 18. Germline CDR1 is MGHRA and CDR2 is YSYEKL. The DNA for the CDR3 is TGCGCCAGCAGCCAAGTTAGGTCTAGCGGGATTAATCCACAACCCTACAATGAGCAGTTCTTC. Protein sequence: CASSQVRSSGINPQPYNEQFF.

This clone was recorded once. The V and J genes are TRBV18 and TRBJ1-1; 11 bases map to TRBD1. The CDR3 runs to 15 residues. Germline-derived CDR1 and CDR2 are KGHSH and LQKENI. Trimming at V came to 6 bases and at J to 3 bases, leaving 6 bases not matched to a gene. The CDR3 coding sequence is TGTGCCAGCTCGCGGACAGGGGGCGTCGACACTGAAGCTTTCTTT. Translation: CASSRTGGVDTEAFF.

There are a few counts of this clone. V and J are TRBV7-9 and TRBJ1-5, with D maybe TRBD1 (6 bases). The CDR3 runs 15 residues. Trimming shortened V by 5 bases and J by 4 bases, and 15 bases separated the two germline ends. Germline CDR1 is SEHNR and CDR2 is FQNEAQ (reference sequence). The CDR3 here is CASSPRGGQNQPQHF. Here the CDR3 DNA reads TGTGCCAGCAGCCCCCGCGGGGGGCAGAATCAGCCCCAGCATTTT.

The genes are TRBV11-2 and TRBJ1-1, with a weak D call TRBD1 (5 bases). The CDR3 extends over 14 amino acids. V was shortened by 3 bases and J by 4 bases, with 12 bases between the two germline ends. Germline-derived CDR1 and CDR2 are SGHAT and FQNNGV. CDR3 sequence: CASSFVQGVTEAFF. The CDR3 region has the DNA TGTGCCAGCAGCTTCGTCCAGGGAGTCACTGAAGCTTTCTTT.

This clone has a handful of counts. J is TRBJ2-3 and V is TRBV7-6; tentatively, D is TRBD2 (5 bases). V was pared by 5 bases and J by 4 bases, with 16 bases between. The CDR3 runs 15 residues. CDR1 is SGHVS, CDR2 FNYEAQ, per germline. The CDR3 coding sequence is TGTGCCAGCAGCCCGAGCAATAGCGCCGCAGATACGCAGTATTTT. It encodes CASSPSNSAADTQYF.

In this sample, this clone turned up a few times. This rearrangement joins TRBV5-6 to TRBJ2-7, with D unclear. Germline V gene sequence: CDR1 SGHDT, CDR2 YYEEEE. The CDR3 is 14 residues long. V was trimmed by 2 bases and J by 2 bases, leaving 11 bases between them. In DNA, the CDR3 is TGTGCCAGCAGCTTCAGGTTCCCGCCCTACGAGCAGTACTTC. Translated, it gives CASSFRFPPYEQYF.

V usage is TRBV5-8 and J usage is TRBJ2-3; 9 bases are a match to TRBD1. Unmatched junction bases numbered 8, after V lost 5 bases and J lost 4 bases. Germline V gives CDR1 SGHTS, CDR2 YDEGEE. The CDR3 is 15 amino acids. CDR3: CASSSPGQGPDTQYF. The CDR3 DNA follows: TGTGCCAGCAGTTCCCCGGGACAGGGTCCAGATACGCAGTATTTT.

The chain couples TRBV28 to TRBJ2-7; D ambiguous. The V end lost 5 bases, the J end lost 4 bases, and 9 bases lay between the germline ends. This CDR3 is built from 12 residues. Germline lookup yields CDR1 MDHEN and CDR2 SYDVKM. CDR3 coding DNA: TGTGCCAGCAGTCCGGCACTATACGAGCAGTACTTC. Encoded protein: CASSPALYEQYF.

In this sample, this clone turned up once. CDR3 coding DNA: TGCGCCAGCAGCCGGGAACCGGGACAGGGGGCCTTTGGTGGAAACACCATATATTTT. Protein product: CASSREPGQGAFGGNTIYF. V gene TRBV4-1 combines with J gene TRBJ1-3; 12 nucleotides agree with TRBD1. The CDR3 has 19 amino acids. J gave up 3 bases and V 4 bases, and 13 bases lay outside the gene matches. Germline CDR1 and CDR2: MGHRA and YSYEKL.

As regards this clone: Additional DNA sequences in this sample encode the identical CDR3. The J gene is TRBJ2-2, the V gene TRBV6-5, with D possibly called TRBD1 or TRBD2 (5 bases each). Trimming stripped 2 bases from V and 8 bases from J, with 6 bases between. Germline lookup yields CDR1 MNHEY and CDR2 SVGAGI. The CDR3 is 12 amino acids. This CDR3 reads CASSYGTGELFF. The DNA of the CDR3 is TGTGCCAGCAGTTACGGGACGGGGGAGCTGTTTTTT.

This clone showed up just a few times. The chain carries TRBV28 and TRBJ1-5; D gene ambiguous. Germline V gene lookup returns CDR1 MDHEN and CDR2 SYDVKM. There are 12 residues in the CDR3. CDR3 DNA: TGTGGTTCGGGTACAACGGATCAGCCCCAGCATTTT. This encodes CGSGTTDQPQHF.

The chain recombines TRBV18 with TRBJ2-7; 7 positions match TRBD1. Per the germline V gene, CDR1 is KGHSH and CDR2 is LQKENI. After removal of 5 bases from V and 3 bases from J, the junction contained 1 base not matched to a gene. The length of the CDR3 is 12 residues. This chain's CDR3 is CASSGTDYEQYF. The CDR3 coding sequence is TGTGCCAGCTCAGGGACAGACTACGAGCAGTACTTC.

This clone was observed at least ten times. The chain combines TRBV7-9 with TRBJ2-7; D is unclear. The CDR3 spans 11 residues. The germline V and J ends were trimmed by 5 bases and 4 bases, with 6 bases remaining between them. Germline-derived CDR1 and CDR2 are SEHNR and FQNEAQ (reference sequence). The CDR3 sequence is CASSKGYEQYF. The DNA for the CDR3 is TGTGCCAGCAGCAAAGGGTACGAGCAGTACTTC. Full variable domain (outside the CDR3, taken from reference TRBV7-9 and TRBJ2-7): DTGVSQNPRHKITKRGQNVTFRCDPISEHNRLYWYRQTLGQGPEFLTYFQNEAQLEKSRLLSDRFSAERPKGSFSTLEIQRTEQGDSAMYLCASSKGYEQYFGPGTRLTVT.

Of note for this clone: Other DNA sequences in the same sample also yield this CDR3. The chain is built from TRBV15 and TRBJ2-7; the D is unclear. V was clipped by 0 bases and J by 0 bases, with 3 bases between them. The CDR3 is 13 amino acids. Germline values: CDR1 LNHNV, CDR2 YYDKDF (reference sequence). In DNA, the CDR3 is TGTGCCACCAGCAGAGACAACTCCTACGAGCAGTACTTC. It is translated as CATSRDNSYEQYF.

The chain employs TRBV7-9 and TRBJ1-1, with D tentatively TRBD1 (5 bases). Germline assignment: CDR1 SEHNR and CDR2 FQNEAQ (reference sequence). The V end was cut by 2 bases, the J end by 12 bases, with 16 bases between. CDR3 length: 13 residues. CDR3 in amino acids: CASSLRDSGGTFF. In nucleotides, the CDR3 is TGTGCCAGCAGCTTAAGGGACTCGGGGGGAACTTTCTTT.

The chain uses TRBV28 and TRBJ1-3; D possibly corresponds to TRBD1 (6 bases). Trimming cost V 5 bases and J 0 bases, with 11 bases left between them. CDR3 length: 15 residues. CDR1 and CDR2 (germline): MDHEN, SYDVKM. The CDR3, as DNA: TGTGCCAGCAGTGGTGGACAGAGCTCTGGAAACACCATATATTTT. Encoded protein: CASSGGQSSGNTIYF.

The chain joins TRBV6-5 to TRBJ1-5; D gene ambiguous. Germline-derived CDR1 and CDR2 are MNHEY and SVGAGI. V was pared by 5 bases and J by 4 bases, with 12 bases between. This CDR3 has 14 amino acids. The chain's CDR3 is CASSDFGPNQPQHF. The CDR3 DNA sequence: TGTGCCAGCAGTGACTTCGGACCGAATCAGCCCCAGCATTTT.

The table lists this clone with a count of one. The chain joins TRBV27 to TRBJ1-5; 10 positions agree with TRBD1. Germline V lookup: CDR1 MNHEY, CDR2 SMNVEV (reference sequence). J gave up 4 bases and V 8 bases, and 5 bases lay outside the gene matches. The CDR3 extends over 14 amino acids. CDR3 sequence reads: CASRGTGVNQPQHF. CDR3 sequence (DNA): TGTGCCAGCCGCGGGACAGGGGTAAATCAGCCCCAGCATTTT.

The CDR3 DNA sequence: TGCGCCAGCAGCGAACGACTAGCGGGAGAGACCCAGTACTTC. Translated, it gives CASSERLAGETQYF. V usage is TRBV5-1 and J usage is TRBJ2-5; TRBD2 matches at 10 bases. V trimming: 4 bases; J trimming: 4 bases; junction bases outside the gene matches: 4. The length of the CDR3 is 14 residues. Germline V lookup: CDR1 SGHRS, CDR2 YFSETQ. Together with reference TRBV5-1 and TRBJ2-5, the CDR3 gives the full variable domain: KAGVTQTPRYLIKTRGQQVTLSCSPISGHRSVSWYQQTPGQGLQFLFEYFSETQRNKGNFPGRFSGRQFSNSRSEMNVSTLELGDSALYLCASSERLAGETQYFGPGTRLLVL.

This clone was seen many times. CDR3 nucleotide sequence: TGTGCCAGCAGCTTAGGTCCCGGCAGCCCCTACGAGCAGTACTTC. Protein product: CASSLGPGSPYEQYF. The rearrangement links TRBV7-3 to TRBJ2-7; D is ambiguous. V lost 2 bases, J lost 2 bases, and 13 bases lay in between. Germline V CDR1 and CDR2: SGHTA, FQGTGA. CDR3 length: 15 residues.

The chain recombines TRBV9 with TRBJ1-3; TRBD1 is a possible D gene (5 bases). Per germline, CDR1 SGDLS and CDR2 YYNGEE. This CDR3 comprises 14 residues. Trimming shortened V by 3 bases and J by 3 bases, and 10 bases separated the two germline ends. Written as DNA, the CDR3 is TGTGCCAGCAGCGAGACAGTCCGTGGAAACACCATATATTTT. Its protein is CASSETVRGNTIYF.

V gene TRBV2 combines with J gene TRBJ2-3; the match to TRBD1 covers 9 bases. The CDR3 is made up of 14 amino acids. Germline assignment: CDR1 SNHLY and CDR2 FYNNEI. J lost 5 bases, V lost 5 bases, and 5 bases had no gene match. This CDR3 reads CASSMDRGIDTQYF. Written as DNA, the CDR3 is TGTGCCAGCAGTATGGACAGGGGAATAGATACGCAGTATTTT. The full variable domain, completed using reference TRBV2 and TRBJ2-3, is EPEVTQTPSHQVTQMGQEVILRCVPISNHLYFYWYRQILGQKVEFLVSFYNNEISEKSEIFDDQFSVERPDGSNFTLKIRSTKLEDSAMYFCASSMDRGIDTQYFGPGTRLTVL.